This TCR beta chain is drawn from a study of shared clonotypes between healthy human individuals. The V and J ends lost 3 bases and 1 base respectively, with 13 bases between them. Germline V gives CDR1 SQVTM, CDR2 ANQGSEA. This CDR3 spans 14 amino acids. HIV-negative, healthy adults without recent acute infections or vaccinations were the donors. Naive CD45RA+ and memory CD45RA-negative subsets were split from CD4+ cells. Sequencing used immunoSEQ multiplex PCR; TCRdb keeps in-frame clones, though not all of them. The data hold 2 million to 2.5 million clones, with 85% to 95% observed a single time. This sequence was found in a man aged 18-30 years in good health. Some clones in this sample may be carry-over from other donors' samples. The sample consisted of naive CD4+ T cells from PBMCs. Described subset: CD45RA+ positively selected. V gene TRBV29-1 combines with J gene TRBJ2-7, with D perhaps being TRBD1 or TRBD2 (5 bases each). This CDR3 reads CSVEAQGGSYEQYF. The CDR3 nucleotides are TGCAGCGTTGAGGCCCAGGGCGGGTCCTACGAGCAGTACTTC.